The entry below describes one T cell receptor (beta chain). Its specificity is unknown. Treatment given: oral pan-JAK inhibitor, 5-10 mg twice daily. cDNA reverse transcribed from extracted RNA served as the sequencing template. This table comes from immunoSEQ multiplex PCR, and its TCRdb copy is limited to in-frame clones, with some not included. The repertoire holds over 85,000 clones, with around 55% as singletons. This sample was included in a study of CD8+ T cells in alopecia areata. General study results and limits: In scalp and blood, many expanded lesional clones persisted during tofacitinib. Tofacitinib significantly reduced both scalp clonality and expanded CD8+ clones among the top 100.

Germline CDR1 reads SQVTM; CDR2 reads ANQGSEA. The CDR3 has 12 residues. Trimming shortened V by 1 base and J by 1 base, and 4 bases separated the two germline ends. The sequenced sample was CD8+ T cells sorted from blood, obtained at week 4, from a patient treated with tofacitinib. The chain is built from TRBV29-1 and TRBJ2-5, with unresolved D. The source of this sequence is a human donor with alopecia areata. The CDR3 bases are TGCAGCGTTGAAGGCAGCCAAGAGACCCAGTACTTC. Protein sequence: CSVEGSQETQYF.